Shown below are 10 T cell receptor beta chains from a single sample sequenced in a study of response to subunit inactivated influenza vaccine. MiXCR was run by TCRdb on the RT-PCR reads, yielding one entry per CDR3 protein. The sample lists some 540,000 distinct CDR3 sequences; approximately 22% were seen once. These sequences were also reported in another study, on T cells expressing NK-cell markers. That paper adds: In generating TCR beta cDNA, 5'RACE template switching with UMIs was used.

The sample consisted of CD4+ T cells sorted from PBMCs, taken 12 days after vaccination. These receptors all stem from a man aged 45-65 years who received an inactivated influenza vaccine.

The chain is built from TRBV28 and TRBJ2-3; a weak D match, TRBD2 (6 bases). In germline, CDR1 is MDHEN, CDR2 SYDVKM. Trimming pared 2 bases from V and 2 bases from J, leaving 11 bases between. CDR3 length equals 15 residues. The CDR3 sequence is CASSLRAGLTDTQYF. The CDR3 DNA reads TGTGCCAGCAGTTTAAGGGCGGGGCTCACAGATACGCAGTATTTT.

This chain joins TRBV3-1 and TRBJ2-7, with a possible D match to TRBD1 (7 bases). Germline V gene sequence: CDR1 LGHDT, CDR2 YNNKEL (reference sequence). V was clipped by 0 bases and J by 6 bases, with 18 bases between them. This CDR3 region has 16 residues. As DNA, the CDR3 is TGTGCCAGCAGCCAAGATCAGGGGGGACCGTTTTTCGAGCAGTACTTC. Translated: CASSQDQGGPFFEQYF.

The chain recombines TRBV4-1 with TRBJ2-3; D may be TRBD2 (6 bases). This CDR3 has 17 amino acids. The ends were cut back, 0 bases at V and 0 bases at J, with 13 bases in the middle. CDR1 MGHRA and CDR2 YSYEKL come from the germline V gene. The CDR3 region has the DNA TGCGCCAGCAGCCAAGATGCAGTAGCGGCTAGCACAGATACGCAGTATTTT. It yields the protein CASSQDAVAASTDTQYF.

The V call is TRBV11-1, the J call TRBJ2-3; perhaps TRBD1 as D (5 bases). From germline, CDR1 is SGHAT and CDR2 FQDESV (reference sequence). Between the trimmed V and J ends, which lost 3 bases and 2 bases, there was a span of 9 bases. The CDR3 sequence is 14 residues long. For the CDR3, the DNA is TGTGCCAGCAGCTTCGGACACCACACAGATACGCAGTATTTT. Translating gives CASSFGHHTDTQYF. Supplemented by reference TRBV11-1 and TRBJ2-3, the full variable domain reads EAEVAQSPRYKITEKSQAVAFWCDPISGHATLYWYRQILGQGPELLVQFQDESVVDDSQLPKDRFSAERLKGVDSTLKIQPAELGDSAMYLCASSFGHHTDTQYFGPGTRLTVL.

The chain carries TRBV29-1 and TRBJ2-2; weak D call: TRBD1 (5 bases). Germline CDR1 and CDR2: SQVTM and ANQGSEA. The CDR3 is made up of 12 amino acids. V lost 7 bases, J lost 6 bases, and 12 bases lay in between. This CDR3 reads CSAREGAGELFF. The CDR3 DNA reads TGCAGCGCCAGAGAAGGGGCCGGGGAGCTGTTTTTT.

This clonotype was seen a few times. This chain connects TRBV27 to TRBJ2-7, with a weak D call TRBD1 (5 bases). CDR3 length: 11 amino acids. Deletions cut 9 bases from V and 5 bases from J, with 11 bases between. CDR1 is MNHEY, CDR2 SMNVEV, per germline (reference sequence). The CDR3 is CARNQGHEQYF. In DNA, the CDR3 is TGTGCCAGGAATCAGGGTCACGAGCAGTACTTC.

This clonotype was seen a few times. The chain links TRBV28 to TRBJ1-6; the D gene is possibly TRBD1 (5 bases). CDR1 MDHEN and CDR2 SYDVKM come from the germline V gene. V dropped 6 bases and J dropped 7 bases, with 13 bases sitting between them. CDR3 length: 14 residues. The CDR3 DNA follows: TGTGCCAGCAGAACCGGGACCCCCAATTCACCCCTCCACTTT. Residues: CASRTGTPNSPLHF.

CDR3 sequence (DNA): TGCAGTGCAGCTGATGGGACTGGGTCCTACGAGCAGTACTTC. It specifies CSAADGTGSYEQYF. The V and J genes are TRBV20-1 and TRBJ2-7, with a weak D call TRBD2 (6 bases). V was pared by 6 bases and J by 1 base, with 16 bases between. The CDR3 extends over 14 amino acids. Germline-derived CDR1 and CDR2 are DFQATT and SNEGSKA (reference sequence).

The rearrangement uses TRBV14 and TRBJ2-7, with 11 bases fitting TRBD2. Germline lookup yields CDR1 SGHDN and CDR2 FVKESK. This CDR3 region has 14 residues. Trimming at V came to 3 bases and at J to 6 bases, leaving 4 bases not matched to a gene. The CDR3 here is CASSQNSGRGEQYF. CDR3 DNA: TGTGCCAGCAGCCAGAATAGCGGGAGGGGCGAGCAGTACTTC.

The V and J genes are TRBV4-1 and TRBJ2-7; possible D gene TRBD1, 5 bases. V was shortened by 0 bases and J by 7 bases, with 16 bases between the two germline ends. The CDR3 consists of 15 residues. The germline V gene has CDR1 MGHRA and CDR2 YSYEKL. CDR3 loop: CASSQDRTLQGEQYF. The DNA of the CDR3 is TGCGCCAGCAGCCAAGATCGGACACTGCAAGGTGAGCAGTACTTC.